The sequence of this T cell receptor beta chain was determined in a study of CD8+CD57+ T cells in acquired aplastic anemia. About the study: DNA per sorted CD4+ or CD8+ sample ranged 0.2 to 27.4 ug, averaging about 2.9 ug.

Study conclusions and caveats: Researchers report that some 31 CD8+ CDR3 sequences appeared in both patients and controls.

The CDR3 length is 15 residues. After removal of 0 bases from V and 3 bases from J, the junction contained 3 bases not matched to a gene. The V gene's germline CDR1 is MGHRA and CDR2 YSYEKL. The TCR beta profiling, which covered VDJ combination and CDR3 sequence, was carried out using genomic DNA as the template. TCRdb recomputed calls from the reads with MiXCR, one row per CDR3 protein. In the table there are some 170,000 distinct CDR3 sequences, about three fifths of which are singletons. For sequencing, patients were chosen who had shown expansion of CD8+CD57+ cells by flow cytometry. Each of the patients presented with severe acquired aplastic anemia. Blood came from patients not yet given any therapy. A word on this clonotype: Its cognate antigen is unknown.

This chain joins TRBV4-1 and TRBJ2-7, with 9 bases lining up with TRBD2. The sequenced sample consisted of sorted CD4+, CD8+, or CD8+CD57+ T cells (not recorded which) from PBMCs. This clonotype was sampled from a human donor with aplastic anemia. DNA for the CDR3: TGCGCCAGCAGCCAAGATAGAGCGGGAGGCTACGAGCAGTACTTC. Its translation is CASSQDRAGGYEQYF.